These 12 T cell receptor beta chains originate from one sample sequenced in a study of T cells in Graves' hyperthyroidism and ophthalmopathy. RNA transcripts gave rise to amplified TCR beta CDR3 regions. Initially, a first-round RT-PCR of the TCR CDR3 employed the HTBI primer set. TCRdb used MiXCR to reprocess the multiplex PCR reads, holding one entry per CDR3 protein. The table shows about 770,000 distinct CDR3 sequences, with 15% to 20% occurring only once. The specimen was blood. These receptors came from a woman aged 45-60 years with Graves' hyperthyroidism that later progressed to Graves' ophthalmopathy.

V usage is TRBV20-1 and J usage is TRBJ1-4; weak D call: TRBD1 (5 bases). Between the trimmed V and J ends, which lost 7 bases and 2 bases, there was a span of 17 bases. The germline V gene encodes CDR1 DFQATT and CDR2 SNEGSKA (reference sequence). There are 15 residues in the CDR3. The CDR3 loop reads CSVDPGTGTNEKLFF. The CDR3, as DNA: TGCAGTGTTGACCCAGGGACCGGGACTAATGAAAAACTGTTTTTT.

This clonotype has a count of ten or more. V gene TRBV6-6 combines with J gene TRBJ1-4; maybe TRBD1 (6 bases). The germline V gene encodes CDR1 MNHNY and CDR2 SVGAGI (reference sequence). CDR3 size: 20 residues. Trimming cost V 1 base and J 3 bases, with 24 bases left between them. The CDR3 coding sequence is TGTGCCAGCAGTTACTTTCCACCTTACCGGGACACCACGGCTAATGAAAAACTGTTTTTT. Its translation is CASSYFPPYRDTTANEKLFF.

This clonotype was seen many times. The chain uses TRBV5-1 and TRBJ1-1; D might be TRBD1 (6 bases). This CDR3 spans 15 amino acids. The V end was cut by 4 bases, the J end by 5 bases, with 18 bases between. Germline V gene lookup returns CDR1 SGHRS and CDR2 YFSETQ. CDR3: CASSLSAGEGTEAFF. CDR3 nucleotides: TGCGCCAGCAGCCTGTCGGCAGGGGAGGGAACTGAAGCTTTCTTT.

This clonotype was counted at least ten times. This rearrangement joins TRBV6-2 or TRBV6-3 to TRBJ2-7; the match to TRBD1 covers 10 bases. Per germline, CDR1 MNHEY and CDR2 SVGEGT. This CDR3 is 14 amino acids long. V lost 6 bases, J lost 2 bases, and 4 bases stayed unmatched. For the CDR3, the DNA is TGTGCCAGCAGACTGACAGGGGGCCCCTACGAGCAGTACTTC. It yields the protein CASRLTGGPYEQYF.

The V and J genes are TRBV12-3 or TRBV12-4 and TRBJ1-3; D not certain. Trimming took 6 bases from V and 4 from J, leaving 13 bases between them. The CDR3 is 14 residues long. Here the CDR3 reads CASRSGGEGNTIYF. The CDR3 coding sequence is TGTGCCAGCAGATCAGGTGGGGAAGGAAACACCATATATTTT.

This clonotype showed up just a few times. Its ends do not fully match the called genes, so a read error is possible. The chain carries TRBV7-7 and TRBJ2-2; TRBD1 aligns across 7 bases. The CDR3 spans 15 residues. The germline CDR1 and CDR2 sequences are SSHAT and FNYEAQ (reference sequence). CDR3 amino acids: CASSLDRPSTGELFF. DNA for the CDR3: TGTGCTAGCAGCTTGGACAGGCCGAGCACCGGGGAGCTGTTTTTT.

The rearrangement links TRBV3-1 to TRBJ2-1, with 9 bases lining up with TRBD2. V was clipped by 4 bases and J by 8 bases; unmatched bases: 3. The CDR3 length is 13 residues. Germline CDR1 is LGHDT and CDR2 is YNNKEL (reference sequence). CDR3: CASSLAGDDEQFF. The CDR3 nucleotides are TGTGCCAGCAGCCTAGCGGGGGATGATGAGCAGTTCTTC.

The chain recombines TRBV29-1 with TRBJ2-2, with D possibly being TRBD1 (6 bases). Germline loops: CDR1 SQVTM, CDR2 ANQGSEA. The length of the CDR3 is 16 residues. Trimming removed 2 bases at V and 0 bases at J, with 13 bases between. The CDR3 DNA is TGCAGCGTTGAATCTACAGGGCCCGCGAACACCGGGGAGCTGTTTTTT. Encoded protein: CSVESTGPANTGELFF.

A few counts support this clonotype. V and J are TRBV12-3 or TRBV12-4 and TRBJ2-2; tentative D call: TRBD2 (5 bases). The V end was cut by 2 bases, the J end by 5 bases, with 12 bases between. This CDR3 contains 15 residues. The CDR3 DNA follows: TGTGCCAGCAGTTTACAGCTTTCGGGGACCGGGGAGCTGTTTTTT. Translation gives CASSLQLSGTGELFF.

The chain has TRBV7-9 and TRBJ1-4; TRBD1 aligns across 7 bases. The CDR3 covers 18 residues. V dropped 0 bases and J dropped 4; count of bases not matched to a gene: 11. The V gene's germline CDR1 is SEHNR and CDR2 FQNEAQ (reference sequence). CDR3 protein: CASSLASTGLGGNEKLFF. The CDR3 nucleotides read TGTGCCAGCAGCTTAGCATCGACAGGGCTGGGGGGTAATGAAAAACTGTTTTTT.

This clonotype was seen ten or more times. This chain's CDR3 is CASKREMNTEAFF. CDR3 nucleotide sequence: TGTGCCAGCAAAAGGGAAATGAACACTGAAGCTTTCTTT. This chain connects TRBV2 to TRBJ1-1; D uncertain. V lost 7 bases, J lost 0 bases, and 9 bases lay in between. CDR3 length equals 13 residues. CDR1 is SNHLY, CDR2 FYNNEI, per germline.

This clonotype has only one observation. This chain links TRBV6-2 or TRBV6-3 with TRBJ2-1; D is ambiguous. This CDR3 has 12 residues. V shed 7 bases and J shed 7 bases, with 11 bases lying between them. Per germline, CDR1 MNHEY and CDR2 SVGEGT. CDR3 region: CASTASSNEQFF. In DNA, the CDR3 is TGTGCCAGCACGGCAAGTTCTAATGAGCAGTTCTTC.